This T cell receptor (beta chain) appears in the sequencing data of a study of T cell responses to AZD1222 COVID-19 vaccine. Overall study findings and caveats: Receipt of two AZD1222 doses was followed by a rise in Spike-specific TCR breadth and depth. Baseline seropositives among AZD1222 recipients totaled only 5 to 7. The donors showed a predominance of white British ancestry and of females, with possible underestimation of clonal diversity. Along spike, vaccine-associated CD4 TCRs were found throughout, with dominance at 160-218 and 743-854.

Some clones are missing from TCRdb's copy, which holds only in-frame ones; the method was immunoSEQ multiplex PCR. The repertoire holds about 98,000 clones, with about 91% as singletons. Regarding this clone: The antigen is not known.

This receptor was identified in an adult in good health. This material consisted of peripheral blood, taken on day 0 of MenACWY control vaccination.

In DNA form, the CDR3 reads TGTGCCAGTAGTACCGGACAGGGAAGCGCTTCACCCCTCCACTTT. Amino acid sequence: CASSTGQGSASPLHF. This chain connects TRBV19 to TRBJ1-6; 8 bases fit TRBD1. There are 15 residues in the CDR3. Losses at the gene ends were 4 bases for V and 9 bases for J; bases not matched to a gene: 8. In germline, CDR1 is LNHDA, CDR2 SQIVND (reference sequence).